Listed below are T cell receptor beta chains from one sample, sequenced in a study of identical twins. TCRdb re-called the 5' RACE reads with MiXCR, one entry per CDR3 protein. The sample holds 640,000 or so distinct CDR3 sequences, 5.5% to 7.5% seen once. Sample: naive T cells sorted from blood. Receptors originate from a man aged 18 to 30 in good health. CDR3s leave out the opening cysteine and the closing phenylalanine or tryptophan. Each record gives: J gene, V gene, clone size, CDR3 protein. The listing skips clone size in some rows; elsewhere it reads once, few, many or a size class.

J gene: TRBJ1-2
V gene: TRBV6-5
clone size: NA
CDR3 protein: ASVPGQGGGYT

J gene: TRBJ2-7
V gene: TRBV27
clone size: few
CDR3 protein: ASSFLPSGKDEQY

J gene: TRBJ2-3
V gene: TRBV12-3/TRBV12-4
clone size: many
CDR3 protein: ASSLPWADTQY

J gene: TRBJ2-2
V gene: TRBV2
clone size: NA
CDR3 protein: ASSGGPDTGELF

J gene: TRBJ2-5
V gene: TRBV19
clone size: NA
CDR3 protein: ASSPAGRRGETQY

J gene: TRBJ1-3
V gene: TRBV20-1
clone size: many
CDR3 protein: SAPIPFSGNTIY

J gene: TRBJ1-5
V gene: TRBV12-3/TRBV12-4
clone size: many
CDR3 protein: ASKGRNQPQH

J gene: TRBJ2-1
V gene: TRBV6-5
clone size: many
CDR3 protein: ASIRLAGTYNEQF

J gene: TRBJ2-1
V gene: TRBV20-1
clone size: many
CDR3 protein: SASGEDYYNEQF

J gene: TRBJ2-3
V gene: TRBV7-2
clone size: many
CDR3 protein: ASSLLSVADTQY

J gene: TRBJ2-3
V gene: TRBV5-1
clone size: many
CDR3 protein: ASSLWAQADTQY

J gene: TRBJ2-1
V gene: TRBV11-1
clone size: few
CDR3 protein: ASSSATTSGGSSYNEQF

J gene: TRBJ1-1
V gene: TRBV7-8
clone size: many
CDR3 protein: ASIGTYSLEAF

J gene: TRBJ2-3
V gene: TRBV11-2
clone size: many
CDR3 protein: ASRVFGTDTQY

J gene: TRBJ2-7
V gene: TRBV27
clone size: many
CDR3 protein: ASSLQSSGRAYEQY

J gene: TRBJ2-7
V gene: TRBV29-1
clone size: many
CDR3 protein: SVQALAGAYEQY

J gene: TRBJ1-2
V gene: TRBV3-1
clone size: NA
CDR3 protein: ASSQGDPLINYGYT

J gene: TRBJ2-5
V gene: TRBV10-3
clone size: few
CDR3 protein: AISAASGRAGETQY

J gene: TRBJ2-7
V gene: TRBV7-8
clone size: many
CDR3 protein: ASSLPGGRYEQY

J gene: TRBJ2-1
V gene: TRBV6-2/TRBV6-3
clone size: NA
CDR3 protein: ASSYQRLSPNEQF

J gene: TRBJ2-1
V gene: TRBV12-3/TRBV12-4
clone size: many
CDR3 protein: ASSSKREQF

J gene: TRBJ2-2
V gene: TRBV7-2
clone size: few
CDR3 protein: ASSLGGFGELF

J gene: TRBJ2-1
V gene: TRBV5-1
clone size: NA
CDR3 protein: ASEWAAGGPSEQF

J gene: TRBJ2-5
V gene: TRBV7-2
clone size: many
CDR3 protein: ASSFSGRLETQY

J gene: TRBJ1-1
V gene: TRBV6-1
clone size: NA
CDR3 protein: AIQRGGGRPPEAF

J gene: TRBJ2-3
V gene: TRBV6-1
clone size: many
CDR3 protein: ASSREGGHADTQY

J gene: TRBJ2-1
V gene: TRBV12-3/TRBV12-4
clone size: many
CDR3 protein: ASSPKTSGTYNEQF

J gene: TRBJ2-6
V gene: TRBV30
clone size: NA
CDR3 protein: AWSLRHSGANVLT

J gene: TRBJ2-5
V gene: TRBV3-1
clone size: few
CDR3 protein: ASSQRSGRLETQY

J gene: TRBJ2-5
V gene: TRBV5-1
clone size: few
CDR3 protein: ASSSTIGTQY

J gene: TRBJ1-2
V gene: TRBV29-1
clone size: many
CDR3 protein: SVRWTGDRYGYT

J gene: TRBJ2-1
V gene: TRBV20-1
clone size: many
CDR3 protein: SARDALAVISYNEQF

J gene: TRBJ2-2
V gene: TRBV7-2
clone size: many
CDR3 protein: ASSPRGLAGGLGELF

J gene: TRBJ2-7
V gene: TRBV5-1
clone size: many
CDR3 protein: ASSSGQALEQY

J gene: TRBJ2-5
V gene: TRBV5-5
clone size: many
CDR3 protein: ASSLKQARDGETQY

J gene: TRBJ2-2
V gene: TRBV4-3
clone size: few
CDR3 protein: ASSQEFRGTGELF

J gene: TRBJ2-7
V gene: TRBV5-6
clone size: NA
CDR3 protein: ASSLGRIKYEQY

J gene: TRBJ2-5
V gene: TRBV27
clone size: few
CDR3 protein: ASSLFGGGETQY

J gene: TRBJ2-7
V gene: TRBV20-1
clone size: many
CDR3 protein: SAMDSRNPYEQY

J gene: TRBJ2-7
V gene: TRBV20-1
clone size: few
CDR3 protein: SARDFASGLYEQY

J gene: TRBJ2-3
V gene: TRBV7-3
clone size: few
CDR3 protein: ASSRREEPTDTQY

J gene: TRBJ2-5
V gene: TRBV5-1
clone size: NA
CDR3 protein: ASSLGMGEETQY

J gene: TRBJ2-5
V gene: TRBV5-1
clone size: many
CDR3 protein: ASRGKETQY

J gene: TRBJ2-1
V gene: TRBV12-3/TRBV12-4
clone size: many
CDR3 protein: ASSAPHRFPF

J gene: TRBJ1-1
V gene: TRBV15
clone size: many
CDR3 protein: ATSSSREGNTEAF

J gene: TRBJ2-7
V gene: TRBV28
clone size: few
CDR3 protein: ASSFGTSIFIPGQGSHEQY

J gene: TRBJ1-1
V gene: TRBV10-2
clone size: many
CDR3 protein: ATSPSHTEAF

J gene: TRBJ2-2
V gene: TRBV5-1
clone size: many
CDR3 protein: ASSLTASPTGELF

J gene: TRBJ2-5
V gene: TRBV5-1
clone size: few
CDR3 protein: ASSGGTSGRAGETQY

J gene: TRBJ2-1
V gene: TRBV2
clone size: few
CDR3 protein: ASSESSLHNEQF

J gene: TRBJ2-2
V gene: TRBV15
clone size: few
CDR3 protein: ATSRVGGLDTGELF

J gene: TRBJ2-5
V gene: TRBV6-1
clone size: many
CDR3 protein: ASSSGRKETQY

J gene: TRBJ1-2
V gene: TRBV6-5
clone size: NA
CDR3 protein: ASSSTGGARGGYT

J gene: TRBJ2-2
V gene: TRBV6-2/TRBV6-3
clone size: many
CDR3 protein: ASGLAGDSGELF

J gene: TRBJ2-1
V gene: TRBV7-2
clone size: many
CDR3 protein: ASSLVAGGSSYNEQF

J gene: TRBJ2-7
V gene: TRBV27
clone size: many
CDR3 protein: ASSFSGLGDEQY

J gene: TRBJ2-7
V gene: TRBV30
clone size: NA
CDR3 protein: AWSTVYEQY

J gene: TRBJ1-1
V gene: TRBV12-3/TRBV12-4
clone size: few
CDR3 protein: ASTPPRADNTEAF

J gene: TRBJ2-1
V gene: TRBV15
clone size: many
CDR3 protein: ATSPTLYNEQF

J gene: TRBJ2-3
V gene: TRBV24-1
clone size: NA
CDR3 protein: ATSDRAGTSTDTQY